Listed below are T cell receptor beta chains from one sample, sequenced in a study of blood T cell repertoires in COVID-19. Assay used: immunoSEQ multiplex PCR; TCRdb lists only in-frame clones, some missing. The sample consists of some 220,000 clones, 65% to 90% of them appearing once. The material sequenced was peripheral blood. Receptors were obtained from a woman aged 70-85 years with COVID-19, enrolled during active disease. Each CDR3 is given with its conserved first and last residue. D genes are given only for firm matches. Rows may omit the clone size; those that give it use once, few, many or a size class.

clone size	D gene	V gene	J gene	CDR3 protein	CDR3 DNA
.	.	TRBV4-1	TRBJ2-2	CASSQDTSRVLGELFF	TGCGCCAGCAGCCAAGACACTAGTCGGGTACTTGGGGAGCTGTTTTTT
.	TRBD1	TRBV6-5	TRBJ1-1	CASSPGTGRHTEAFF	TGTGCCAGCAGCCCCGGGACAGGGAGGCACACTGAAGCTTTCTTT
.	.	TRBV30	TRBJ1-5	CAWSVGGTVQPQHF	TGTGCCTGGAGTGTCGGGGGAACGGTCCAGCCCCAGCATTTT
.	.	TRBV11-3	TRBJ1-2	CASSLDQRLLQGSGGYTF	TGTGCCAGCAGCTTAGATCAACGTCTCTTACAGGGAAGCGGTGGCTACACCTTC
few	TRBD1	TRBV6-5	TRBJ1-3	CASKDGQGGNTIYF	TGTGCCAGCAAAGACGGACAGGGAGGAAACACCATATATTTT
.	TRBD2	TRBV29-1	TRBJ2-7	CSTNSAGGGYEQYF	TGCAGCACAAACTCAGCGGGGGGTGGCTACGAGCAGTACTTC
.	TRBD1	TRBV19	TRBJ1-5	CASRGDRGPSQPQHF	TGTGCCAGTAGGGGAGACAGGGGGCCTAGTCAGCCCCAGCATTTT
.	.	TRBV2	TRBJ1-1	CASSELVDGHFEAFF	TGTGCCAGCAGTGAGTTAGTGGACGGACACTTTGAAGCTTTCTTT
.	.	TRBV19	TRBJ1-1	CASSIVAGAEAFF	TGTGCCAGTAGTATAGTGGCGGGAGCTGAAGCTTTCTTT
.	.	TRBV19	TRBJ1-5	CASRVRVSNQPQHF	TGTGCCAGCCGAGTTCGGGTAAGCAATCAGCCCCAGCATTTT
.	TRBD2	TRBV5-1	TRBJ2-3	CASSSTPGLVDTQYF	TGCGCCAGCAGCTCCACTCCGGGACTAGTAGATACGCAGTATTTT
.	.	TRBV7-9	TRBJ1-5	CASSLGEGGEQPQHF	TGTGCCAGCAGCCTGGGGGAGGGCGGCGAGCAGCCCCAGCATTTT
.	.	TRBV19	TRBJ1-5	CASTHINRVLTNQPQHF	TGTGCCAGTACCCATATCAACAGGGTCCTAACTAATCAGCCCCAGCATTTT
.	TRBD2	TRBV5-1	TRBJ2-1	CASSLTSGGYNEQFF	TGCGCCAGCAGCTTGACTAGCGGGGGCTACAATGAGCAGTTCTTC
.	TRBD1	TRBV19	TRBJ2-3	CASSADRGVTDTQYF	TGTGCCAGTAGTGCAGACAGGGGGGTCACAGATACGCAGTATTTT
.	TRBD2	TRBV18	TRBJ2-3	CASSPLSGSTDTQYF	TGTGCCAGCTCACCACTTAGCGGGAGCACAGATACGCAGTATTTT
once	.	TRBV13	TRBJ2-1	CASSSSGTPSYNEQFF	TGTGCCAGCAGCTCATCCGGGACTCCTTCCTACAATGAGCAGTTCTTC
.	TRBD1	TRBV9	TRBJ2-7	CASSVAGQGYEQYF	TGTGCCAGCAGCGTAGCGGGACAGGGTTACGAGCAGTACTTC
.	.	TRBV14	TRBJ1-5	CASSPMNQPQHF	TGTGCCAGCAGCCCCATGAATCAGCCCCAGCATTTT
.	.	TRBV3-1/TRBV3-2	TRBJ2-6	CASSQGASGANVLTF	TGTGCCAGCAGCCAAGGGGCCTCTGGGGCCAACGTCCTGACTTTC
.	TRBD1	TRBV4-3	TRBJ1-2	CASSQDLGRGSSGYTF	TGCGCCAGCAGCCAAGATCTCGGCAGGGGGTCTTCTGGCTACACCTTC
.	TRBD2	TRBV7-3	TRBJ2-5	CASSLYVGGTRETQYF	TGTGCCAGCAGCTTATATGTGGGAGGGACTCGAGAGACCCAGTACTTC
.	.	TRBV2	TRBJ2-3	CASLGWGGDTQYF	TGTGCCAGCCTCGGGTGGGGAGGAGATACGCAGTATTTT
many	.	TRBV19	TRBJ1-6	CASSIDRGVEPLHF	TGTGCCAGTAGTATCGATAGGGGTGTGGAACCCCTCCACTTT
.	.	TRBV5-4	TRBJ1-2	CASRAGTPYGYTF	TGTGCCAGCAGGGCAGGAACCCCCTATGGCTACACCTTC
few	TRBD2	TRBV4-1	TRBJ2-2	CASSQNPAGSNTGELFF	TGCGCCAGCAGCCAAAACCCAGCGGGGTCGAACACCGGGGAGCTGTTTTTT
.	TRBD2	TRBV5-1	TRBJ2-3	CASSLRAGANTDTQYF	TGCGCCAGCAGCCTCAGAGCGGGGGCCAACACAGATACGCAGTATTTT
.	TRBD1	TRBV25-1	TRBJ2-2	CASSESNRERQGGELFF	TGTGCCAGCAGTGAAAGTAATAGGGAGAGACAGGGCGGGGAGCTGTTTTTT
.	TRBD1	TRBV7-2	TRBJ1-4	CASSLPIIQGTPNEKLFF	TGTGCCAGCAGCTTGCCCATCATACAGGGGACCCCGAATGAAAAACTGTTTTTT
.	.	TRBV5-1	TRBJ2-5	CASSPGLRPQETQYF	TGCGCCAGCAGCCCCGGACTGAGACCCCAAGAGACCCAGTACTTC
.	TRBD1	TRBV7-9	TRBJ1-3	CASSFALGQGDTIYF	TGTGCCAGCAGCTTTGCCCTTGGACAGGGTGACACCATATATTTT
.	TRBD1	TRBV5-1	TRBJ1-2	CASSSRDRGREGYTF	TGCGCCAGCAGTTCCCGGGACAGGGGGCGAGAAGGCTACACCTTC
.	TRBD1	TRBV7-6	TRBJ2-7	CASSLRTGEISYEQYF	TGTGCCAGCAGCCTAAGGACAGGAGAAATCTCCTACGAGCAGTACTTC
.	.	TRBV19	TRBJ1-1	CASSIVVRRREPEAFF	TGTGCCAGTAGTATAGTGGTGAGAAGAAGGGAGCCTGAAGCTTTCTTT
.	.	TRBV5-1	TRBJ1-5	CASSLQDSVNQPQHF	TGCGCCAGCAGCTTGCAGGACTCCGTCAATCAGCCCCAGCATTTT
.	TRBD2	TRBV10-3	TRBJ2-7	CAISGGLAGGYDEQYF	TGTGCCATCAGTGGGGGGCTAGCGGGAGGGTACGACGAGCAGTACTTC
.	.	TRBV5-1	TRBJ2-1	CASSLEQGREQFF	TGCGCCAGCAGCTTAGAACAGGGTAGGGAGCAGTTCTTC
once	.	TRBV9	TRBJ1-6	CASSAGGLGYSPLHF	TGTGCCAGCAGCGCTGGAGGGTTGGGGTATTCACCCCTCCACTTT
.	.	TRBV3-1/TRBV3-2	TRBJ2-2	CASSFGTANTGELFF	TGTGCCAGCAGCTTTGGGACTGCGAACACCGGGGAGCTGTTTTTT
.	.	TRBV19	TRBJ1-3	CASSRVSPTSGNTIYF	TGTGCCAGTAGTAGAGTCTCCCCAACTTCGGGAAACACCATATATTTT
.	TRBD2	TRBV9	TRBJ2-1	CASSVELAGGYNEQFF	TGTGCCAGCAGCGTAGAGCTAGCGGGAGGGTACAATGAGCAGTTCTTC
once	.	TRBV27	TRBJ1-1	CATYRGGGGGTEAFF	TGTGCCACTTACCGGGGCGGGGGCGGTGGCACTGAAGCTTTCTTT
.	.	TRBV5-1	TRBJ1-2	CASSLGANDYGYTF	TGCGCCAGCAGCTTGGGTGCGAACGACTATGGCTACACCTTC
.	.	TRBV14	TRBJ1-5	CASSPTYRGFSNQPQHF	TGTGCCAGCAGCCCAACCTACAGAGGGTTCAGCAATCAGCCCCAGCATTTT
.	.	TRBV6-2/TRBV6-3	TRBJ1-1	CASSYGRGITEAFF	TGTGCCAGCAGTTACGGCAGGGGTATCACTGAAGCTTTCTTT
.	.	TRBV30	TRBJ2-5	CAWSARVGSQETQYF	TGTGCCTGGAGCGCGAGGGTAGGAAGCCAAGAGACCCAGTACTTC
.	.	TRBV28	TRBJ1-2	CASRGGSLRLYGYTF	TGTGCCAGCAGGGGGGGGAGCCTCCGACTTTATGGCTACACCTTC
.	.	TRBV12-5	TRBJ1-6	CASGSQGFNSPLHF	TGTGCTAGTGGCTCACAGGGATTTAATTCACCCCTCCACTTT
.	TRBD2	TRBV4-2	TRBJ2-7	CASSQLTSGGASEQYF	TGTGCCAGCAGCCAACTAACTAGCGGGGGGGCCTCCGAGCAGTACTTC
.	TRBD1	TRBV6-5	TRBJ1-2	CASSIPGQGAYGYTF	TGTGCCAGCAGTATACCGGGACAGGGGGCCTATGGCTACACCTTC